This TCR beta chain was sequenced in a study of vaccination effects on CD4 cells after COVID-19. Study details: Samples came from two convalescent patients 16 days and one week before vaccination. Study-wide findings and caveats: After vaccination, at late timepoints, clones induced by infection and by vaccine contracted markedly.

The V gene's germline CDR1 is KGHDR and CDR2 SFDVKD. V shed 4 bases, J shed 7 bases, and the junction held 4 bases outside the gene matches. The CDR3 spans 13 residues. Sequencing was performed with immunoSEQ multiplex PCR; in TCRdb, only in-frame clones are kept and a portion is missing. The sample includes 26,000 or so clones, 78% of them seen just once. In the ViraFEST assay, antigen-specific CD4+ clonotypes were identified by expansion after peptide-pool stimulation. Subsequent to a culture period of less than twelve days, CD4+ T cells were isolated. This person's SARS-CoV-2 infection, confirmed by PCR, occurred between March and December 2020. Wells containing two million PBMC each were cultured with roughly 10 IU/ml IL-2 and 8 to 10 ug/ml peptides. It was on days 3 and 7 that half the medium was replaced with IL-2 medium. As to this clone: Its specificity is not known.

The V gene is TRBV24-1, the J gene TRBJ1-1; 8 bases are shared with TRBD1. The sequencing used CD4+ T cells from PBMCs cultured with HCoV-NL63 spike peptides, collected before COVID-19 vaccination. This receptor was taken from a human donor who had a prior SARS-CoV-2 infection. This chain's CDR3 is CATSDPGQGEAFF. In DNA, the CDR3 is TGTGCCACCAGTGACCCAGGACAGGGTGAAGCTTTCTTT.